A single sample gave rise to the 15 T cell receptor beta chains below, sequenced in a study of Ad26.COV2.S vaccination and SARS-CoV-2 variants (dated by TCRdb to about 2021). Libraries were prepared through the immunoSEQ multiplex PCR assay. TCRdb's version of the immuneACCESS table is confined to in-frame rearrangements and falls short of the full clone set. An unresolved V gene accounts for under half of the shortfall where checked; the remainder is of unknown origin. The sample records 450,000 to 550,000 clones, roughly nine tenths of which are singletons. About 1.5% of the sample goes to the ten largest clones. This specimen's treatment or condition label, interpreted: some 20 received Ad26.COV2.S at low or high dose, single or two shots; 5 received placebo; per-sample allocation not given. Repertoires of vaccine and placebo recipients were sequenced from samples collected on day 63 after the first injection.

Material: peripheral blood, obtained in a trial of Ad26.COV2.S vaccine versus placebo. The receptors were gathered from a person between 18 and 60 years old who received the Ad26.COV2.S COVID-19 vaccine or a placebo.

The V gene is TRBV7-2, the J gene TRBJ2-3, with 13 nucleotides matching TRBD2. Trimming at V came to 3 bases and at J to 3 bases, leaving 6 bases not matched to a gene. CDR1 is SGHTA, CDR2 FQGNSA, per germline. The CDR3 loop spans 17 amino acids. In DNA form, the CDR3 reads TGTGCCAGCAGCTTTGACGGACTAGCGGGAGCAACAGATACGCAGTATTTT. This encodes CASSFDGLAGATDTQYF.

The chain joins TRBV5-1 to TRBJ2-2, with D perhaps given as TRBD1 or TRBD2 (6 bases each). The V end lost 5 bases, the J end lost 8 bases, and 16 bases lay between the germline ends. CDR3 size: 14 residues. The V gene's germline CDR1 is SGHRS and CDR2 YFSETQ. The CDR3 DNA is TGCGCCAGCAGAAGGGACGGGGGCCTTGGGGAGCTGTTTTTT. This codes for CASRRDGGLGELFF.

The rearrangement links TRBV27 to TRBJ1-6, with D unclear. CDR3 size: 12 residues. Trimming left V 7 bases short and J 5 bases short, with 6 bases between. CDR1 and CDR2 (germline): MNHEY, SMNVEV (reference sequence). DNA of the CDR3: TGTGCCAGCACAGACCATAATTCACCCCTCCACTTT. This gives the protein CASTDHNSPLHF.

The chain links TRBV6-5 to TRBJ2-7; the D gene is possibly TRBD1 (5 bases). CDR1 is MNHEY and CDR2 is SVGAGI in the germline V gene. This CDR3 is 13 amino acids long. V lost 0 bases and J lost 7, with 10 bases in between. The CDR3 loop is CASSYSRTHEQYF. The CDR3 coding sequence is TGTGCCAGCAGTTACTCACGGACACATGAGCAGTACTTC.

The chain employs TRBV2 and TRBJ1-6, with a weak D call TRBD1 (6 bases). This CDR3 has 15 amino acids. Germline V gene lookup returns CDR1 SNHLY and CDR2 FYNNEI. The ends were cut back, 3 bases at V and 9 bases at J, with 15 bases in the middle. The CDR3 loop reads CASSDYEGGISPLHF. In DNA, the CDR3 is TGTGCCAGCAGTGATTACGAGGGGGGAATTTCACCCCTCCACTTT.

The chain uses TRBV7-9 and TRBJ2-7; no firm D call. Germline CDR1 SEHNR, CDR2 FQNEAQ (reference sequence). V shed 4 bases and J shed 0 bases, with 4 bases lying between them. This CDR3 has 12 amino acids. The CDR3 region has the DNA TGTGCCAGCAGCTCCCCCTCCTACGAGCAGTACTTC. Translation: CASSSPSYEQYF. The full variable domain, completed using reference TRBV7-9 and TRBJ2-7, is DTGVSQNPRHKITKRGQNVTFRCDPISEHNRLYWYRQTLGQGPEFLTYFQNEAQLEKSRLLSDRFSAERPKGSFSTLEIQRTEQGDSAMYLCASSSPSYEQYFGPGTRLTVT.

This clone was picked up one time. The CDR3 coding sequence is TGTGCCAGCAGTCTCAGGGGGCGATCTGGAAACACCATATATTTT. This gives the protein CASSLRGRSGNTIYF. V usage is TRBV2 and J usage is TRBJ1-3; 8 bases are a match to TRBD1. The V gene end was trimmed by 5 bases and the J gene end by 1 base; junction bases not matched to a gene: 4. The CDR3 length is 15 residues. CDR1 SNHLY and CDR2 FYNNEI come from the germline V gene.

The chain combines TRBV10-3 with TRBJ2-3; D not certain. This CDR3 is 13 amino acids long. Germline CDR1 and CDR2: ENHRY and SYGVKD. V was shortened by 3 bases and J by 6 bases, with 10 bases between the two germline ends. CDR3 coding DNA: TGTGCCATCAGTGATTCCGTCGTGGATACGCAGTATTTT. Translation gives CAISDSVVDTQYF.

The rearrangement uses TRBV19 and TRBJ1-1; D not certain. CDR1 and CDR2 (germline): LNHDA, SQIVND (reference sequence). Trimming left V 5 bases short and J 11 bases short, with 12 bases between. The CDR3 loop spans 11 amino acids. In nucleotides, the CDR3 is TGTGCCAGTAGTGGCGGAGGGTTTGCTTTCTTT. It encodes CASSGGGFAFF.

The chain employs TRBV7-9 and TRBJ2-3; 8 bases align to TRBD1. The CDR3 has 15 residues. The V gene's germline CDR1 is SEHNR and CDR2 FQNEAQ (reference sequence). Trimming at V came to 5 bases and at J to 2 bases, leaving 6 bases not matched to a gene. This CDR3 is CASSTRDRHTDTQYF. The CDR3 DNA reads TGTGCCAGCAGCACCCGGGACAGGCACACAGATACGCAGTATTTT.

J is TRBJ1-2 and V is TRBV6-1; 8 positions match TRBD1. The CDR3 is made up of 12 amino acids. With V trimmed by 1 base and J by 14 bases, 6 bases remained unmatched. The germline CDR1 and CDR2 sequences are MNHNS and SASEGT. The chain's CDR3 is CASSEGTGSGTF. The CDR3 region has the DNA TGTGCCAGCAGTGAAGGGACAGGGTCGGGGACCTTC.

This chain links TRBV7-9 with TRBJ2-2; D gene uncertain. The germline V gene encodes CDR1 SEHNR and CDR2 FQNEAQ (reference sequence). V dropped 1 base and J dropped 1 base, with 4 bases sitting between them. The CDR3 totals 14 residues. In nucleotides, the CDR3 is TGTGCCAGCAGCTTAGAAGGGAACACCGGGGAGCTGTTTTTT. This codes for CASSLEGNTGELFF.

V and J are TRBV3-1 (or the pseudogene TRBV3-2) and TRBJ1-5; tentative D call: TRBD1 (5 bases). V lost 2 bases to trimming and J lost 4 bases, with 9 bases between them. CDR1 is LGHDT and CDR2 is YNNKEL in the germline V gene (reference sequence). The CDR3 contains 14 residues. This chain's CDR3 is CASSQSTANQPQHF. The CDR3 DNA is TGTGCCAGCAGCCAATCGACAGCGAATCAGCCCCAGCATTTT.

This sequence joins TRBV28 and TRBJ1-3; D is unclear. Germline CDR1 reads MDHEN; CDR2 reads SYDVKM. With 7 bases removed from V and 0 bases from J, the gap between germline ends came to 4 bases. The CDR3 is made up of 12 amino acids. The CDR3 bases are TGTGCCAGCATCGCCTCTGGAAACACCATATATTTT. Amino acids: CASIASGNTIYF. The full variable domain, rest sourced from reference TRBV28 and TRBJ1-3, is DVKVTQSSRYLVKRTGEKVFLECVQDMDHENMFWYRQDPGLGLRLIYFSYDVKMKEKGDIPEGYSVSREKKERFSLILESASTNQTSMYLCASIASGNTIYFGEGSWLTVV.

The CDR3, as DNA: TGTGCCAGCAGGATGGAGTATGGCTACACCTTC. Residues: CASRMEYGYTF. The V call is TRBV18, the J call TRBJ1-2; unclear D gene. The CDR3 consists of 11 residues. Germline assignment: CDR1 KGHSH and CDR2 LQKENI. V dropped 8 bases and J dropped 5 bases, with 9 bases sitting between them. The full variable domain, completed using reference TRBV18 and TRBJ1-2, is NAGVMQNPRHLVRRRGQEARLRCSPMKGHSHVYWYRQLPEEGLKFMVYLQKENIIDESGMPKERFSAEFPKEGPSILRIQQVVRGDSAAYFCASRMEYGYTFGSGTRLTVV.